Shown below are 24 T cell receptor beta chains from a single sample sequenced in a study of response to subunit inactivated influenza vaccine. In TCRdb, the RT-PCR reads were re-called with MiXCR into one record per CDR3 protein. This table has about 190,000 distinct CDR3 sequences, roughly an eighth appearing once. The material was CD8+ T cells sorted from PBMCs, obtained about 5 days after vaccination. The receptor set was obtained from a man in his fifties or sixties who received an inactivated influenza vaccine.

V is TRBV5-1 and J is TRBJ1-1; TRBD1 aligns across 7 bases. The CDR3 has 16 amino acids. Trimming at V came to 1 base and at J to 0 bases, leaving 6 bases not matched to a gene. Germline V gene data show CDR1 as SGHRS and CDR2 as YFSETQ. The CDR3 reads CASSLSWDSLNTEAFF. DNA for the CDR3: TGCGCCAGCAGCTTGTCGTGGGACAGCTTGAACACTGAAGCTTTCTTT.

This rearrangement joins TRBV29-1 to TRBJ2-2; TRBD2 agrees at 9 bases. The CDR3 has 16 amino acids. With 0 bases clipped from V and 3 bases from J, the junction kept 5 bases outside the gene matches. Germline values: CDR1 SQVTM, CDR2 ANQGSEA. The CDR3 sequence: CSVEDGVAGDTGELFF. The CDR3 region has the DNA TGCAGCGTTGAAGATGGCGTAGCGGGAGACACCGGGGAGCTGTTTTTT.

This clonotype has a handful of counts. The chain combines TRBV14 with TRBJ2-3, with TRBD2 identical over 7 bases. Losses at the gene ends were 0 bases for V and 5 bases for J; bases not matched to a gene: 17. CDR1 and CDR2 from the germline V gene are SGHDN and FVKESK. The CDR3 spans 19 residues. The CDR3 DNA reads as TGTGCCAGCAGCCAAGACAACCCCTTCAGCGGGAACACGGGAGATACGCAGTATTTT. Its translation is CASSQDNPFSGNTGDTQYF.

CDR3 nucleotide sequence: TGTGCCAGCAGCTTAGCCGACAGGGGGGAATACGAGCAGTACTTC. Protein product: CASSLADRGEYEQYF. This chain uses TRBV7-9 with TRBJ2-7; 9 nucleotides agree with TRBD1. The CDR3 sequence is 15 residues long. Looked up from germline, CDR1 is SEHNR and CDR2 is FQNEAQ (reference sequence). Losses at the gene ends were 0 bases for V and 4 bases for J; bases not matched to a gene: 4.

This clonotype was detected a few times. This sequence joins TRBV7-9 and TRBJ2-7; 9 bases align to TRBD2. Germline CDR1 reads SEHNR; CDR2 reads FQNEAQ (reference sequence). The CDR3 sequence is 15 residues long. The trim removed 4 bases at V and 2 bases at J, leaving 6 bases unmatched. Here the CDR3 reads CASSSTSGQPYEQYF. The CDR3 coding sequence is TGTGCCAGCAGCTCCACTAGCGGGCAACCCTACGAGCAGTACTTC.

The chain joins TRBV7-7 to TRBJ2-2; 7 nucleotides agree with TRBD1. Germline CDR1 and CDR2: SSHAT and FNYEAQ (reference sequence). After removal of 1 base from V and 4 bases from J, the junction contained 6 bases not matched to a gene. This CDR3 comprises 16 residues. CDR3: CASSLGDTGVTGELFF. As DNA, the CDR3 is TGTGCCAGCAGCTTAGGGGATACAGGGGTCACCGGGGAGCTGTTTTTT.

The chain is built from TRBV29-1 and TRBJ2-3; 10 nucleotides align to TRBD2. The CDR3 loop spans 15 amino acids. The V gene end was trimmed by 1 base and the J gene end by 3 bases; junction bases not matched to a gene: 4. Germline-derived CDR1 and CDR2 are SQVTM and ANQGSEA. The CDR3 region is CSVEGTSGGTDTQYF. The CDR3 DNA is TGCAGCGTTGAAGGGACTAGCGGAGGTACAGATACGCAGTATTTT.

The table lists this clonotype with many counts. The CDR3 DNA sequence: TGTGCCAGCAGTTTTATGGGAATGGGGGATCTACCCCTCCACTTT. Protein sequence: CASSFMGMGDLPLHF. The chain is built from TRBV12-3 or TRBV12-4 and TRBJ1-6, with D possibly TRBD1 on 5 matching bases. Trimming cost V 3 bases and J 12 bases, with 18 bases left between them. CDR3 size: 15 residues.

This chain uses TRBV12-3 or TRBV12-4 with TRBJ2-7, with TRBD2 identical over 12 bases. This CDR3 comprises 16 residues. V gave up 3 bases and J gave up 9 bases; unmatched junction bases: 12. This CDR3 is CASSLPLAGGPLGQYF. The CDR3 DNA reads as TGTGCCAGCAGTTTGCCTCTAGCGGGAGGGCCCTTGGGGCAGTACTTC.

This clonotype has a count of ten or more. The chain employs TRBV5-1 and TRBJ1-1, with D unresolved. CDR1 SGHRS and CDR2 YFSETQ come from the germline V gene. The V end lost 4 bases, the J end lost 1 base, and 11 bases lay between the germline ends. This CDR3 contains 14 residues. CDR3 in amino acids: CASSARFPNTEAFF. As DNA, the CDR3 is TGCGCCAGCAGCGCCCGTTTCCCGAACACTGAAGCTTTCTTT.

This clonotype showed up many times. The genes are TRBV28 and TRBJ2-2, with unresolved D. CDR1 is MDHEN and CDR2 is SYDVKM in the germline V gene. The CDR3 totals 17 residues. Trimming shortened V by 2 bases and J by 1 base, and 14 bases separated the two germline ends. The CDR3 coding sequence is TGTGCCAGCAGTTTAGAAAGGAGCTTTGGGAACACCGGGGAGCTGTTTTTT. This codes for CASSLERSFGNTGELFF.

This clonotype was seen more than once but under ten times. This chain uses TRBV4-3 with TRBJ1-4, with D possibly matching TRBD1 (6 bases). The germline CDR1 and CDR2 sequences are LGHNA and YSLEER. V lost 0 bases to trimming and J lost 1 base, with 12 bases between them. The CDR3 spans 17 residues. In DNA, the CDR3 is TGCGCCAGCAGCCAAGATTGGCAGGGGTTAACTAATGAAAAACTGTTTTTT. Protein sequence: CASSQDWQGLTNEKLFF.

The CDR3 is CASSLAGQGDTGELFF. CDR3 bases: TGTGCCAGCAGCTTAGCGGGACAGGGTGACACCGGGGAGCTGTTTTTT. This chain uses TRBV11-3 with TRBJ2-2, with 9 bases fitting TRBD1. Germline-derived CDR1 and CDR2 are SGHNT and YENEEA. This CDR3 comprises 16 residues. Unmatched junction bases numbered 3, after V lost 1 base and J lost 3 bases. The variable domain in full, completed from reference TRBV11-3 and TRBJ2-2, reads EAGVVQSPRYKIIEKKQPVAFWCNPISGHNTLYWYLQNLGQGPELLIRYENEEAVDDSQLPKDRFSAERLKGVDSTLKIQPAELGDSAVYLCASSLAGQGDTGELFFGEGSRLTVL.

There are a few counts of this clonotype. The rearrangement links TRBV12-3 or TRBV12-4 to TRBJ2-3; D is undetermined. V shed 3 bases and J shed 2 bases, with 6 bases lying between them. This CDR3 region has 13 residues. CDR3 amino acids: CASSFLNTDTQYF. CDR3 DNA: TGTGCCAGCAGTTTTCTAAACACAGATACGCAGTATTTT.

The rearrangement joins TRBV6-1 to TRBJ2-5; TRBD1 might be the D (5 bases). With 7 bases removed from V and 6 bases from J, the gap between germline ends came to 15 bases. This CDR3 comprises 13 residues. Per the germline V gene, CDR1 is MNHNS and CDR2 is SASEGT. CDR3 in amino acids: CASTQGVDQTQYF. The CDR3 DNA reads as TGTGCCAGCACCCAAGGGGTTGACCAGACCCAGTACTTC.

In regard to this clonotype: Just one base apart from a much larger clone, this may be a read error. The rearrangement uses TRBV10-3 and TRBJ2-1, with 13 bases aligning to TRBD2. This CDR3 comprises 16 residues. The germline gives CDR1 ENHRY, CDR2 SYGVKD. The CDR3 region is CAISESGLAGYTEQFF. In DNA, the CDR3 is TGTGCCATCAGTGAGTCGGGACTAGCGGGGTACACTGAGCAGTTCTTC.

In this sample, this clonotype turned up many times. This chain links TRBV4-1 with TRBJ2-7; unclear D gene. The length of the CDR3 is 17 residues. Trimming left V 1 base short and J 0 bases short, with 16 bases between. Germline V CDR1 and CDR2: MGHRA, YSYEKL. The CDR3 sequence is CASSQAGMRQLSYEQYF. DNA for the CDR3: TGCGCCAGCAGCCAAGCGGGCATGCGTCAACTCTCCTACGAGCAGTACTTC.

The chain couples TRBV7-2 to TRBJ2-4; D is unresolved. Trimming removed 2 bases from V and 0 bases from J, with 5 bases in between. The germline V gene has CDR1 SGHTA and CDR2 FQGNSA. The CDR3 length is 14 residues. CDR3 sequence reads: CASSLIGAKNIQYF. The CDR3, as DNA: TGTGCCAGCAGCTTAATTGGAGCCAAAAACATTCAGTACTTC.

V gene TRBV12-3 or TRBV12-4 combines with J gene TRBJ2-1; 9 bases fit TRBD1. V shed 0 bases, J shed 5 bases, and the junction held 2 bases outside the gene matches. The CDR3 is 15 amino acids. The CDR3 region has the DNA TGTGCCAGCAGTTTAGCCGGGACAGGGAACAATGAGCAGTTCTTC. Translating it yields CASSLAGTGNNEQFF.

The J gene is TRBJ2-1, the V gene TRBV10-3; TRBD2 matches at 9 bases. In germline, CDR1 is ENHRY, CDR2 SYGVKD. V shed 10 bases and J 6 bases; nucleotides not matched to a gene: 7. The CDR3 totals 13 residues. CDR3 sequence: CATLAGAGNEQFF. The CDR3 region has the DNA TGTGCCACCTTAGCGGGAGCCGGCAATGAGCAGTTCTTC.

This clonotype has just a few counts. This chain connects TRBV6-1 to TRBJ2-2, with D perhaps given as TRBD1 or TRBD2 (6 bases each). The CDR3 is made up of 13 amino acids. The germline V gene encodes CDR1 MNHNS and CDR2 SASEGT. The V end lost 7 bases, the J end lost 4 bases, and 10 bases lay between the germline ends. The CDR3 DNA is TGTGCCAGCACGGGGGCTCGCACCGGGGAGCTGTTTTTT. It specifies CASTGARTGELFF.

Here the CDR3 DNA reads TGTGCCAGCAGTGAAATACTCCACGATACGCAGTATTTT. This codes for CASSEILHDTQYF. The rearrangement links TRBV6-1 to TRBJ2-3, with D uncertain. This CDR3 has 13 amino acids. The V end was cut by 2 bases, the J end by 6 bases, with 9 bases between. Germline CDR1 and CDR2: MNHNS and SASEGT.

This clonotype was seen a handful of times. This chain connects TRBV27 to TRBJ2-2; D not resolved. This CDR3 spans 12 amino acids. The germline V and J ends were trimmed by 3 bases and 7 bases, with 6 bases remaining between them. The V gene's germline CDR1 is MNHEY and CDR2 SMNVEV (reference sequence). The CDR3 loop is CASSFGGGELFF. The CDR3 nucleotides read TGTGCCAGCAGTTTTGGTGGCGGGGAGCTGTTTTTT.

This clonotype was counted a few times. The chain couples TRBV28 to TRBJ2-1, with a tentative D call TRBD2 (6 bases). V was clipped by 1 base and J by 9 bases, with 16 bases between them. Germline V gene lookup returns CDR1 MDHEN and CDR2 SYDVKM. The CDR3 totals 15 residues. CDR3 nucleotide sequence: TGTGCCAGCAGTTTATTGGGCGGGGCGGAGGGTGAGCAGTTCTTC. Translated, it gives CASSLLGGAEGEQFF.